The 9 T cell receptor beta chains below come from one sample, sequenced in a study of T cell responses to AZD1222 COVID-19 vaccine. Clones were read by immunoSEQ multiplex PCR, and TCRdb kept only the in-frame ones, dropping some. Here the sample spans around 100,000 clones, about 93% being singletons. The sample consisted of peripheral blood, taken on day 0 of AZD1222 vaccination. These receptors all come from an adult in good health.

The rearrangement uses TRBV7-2 and TRBJ2-1; D gene ambiguous. V lost 3 bases and J lost 7, with 16 bases in between. In germline, CDR1 is SGHTA, CDR2 FQGNSA. This CDR3 contains 15 residues. CDR3 in amino acids: CASSFGSQMGNEQFF. As DNA, the CDR3 is TGTGCCAGCAGCTTTGGTAGTCAGATGGGAAATGAGCAGTTCTTC. The full variable domain, completed using reference TRBV7-2 and TRBJ2-1, is GAGVSQSPSNKVTEKGKDVELRCDPISGHTALYWYRQSLGQGLEFLIYFQGNSAPDKSGLPSDRFSAERTGGSVSTLTIQRTQQEDSAVYLCASSFGSQMGNEQFFGPGTRLTVL.

The rearrangement links TRBV5-4 to TRBJ2-1; 10 bases fit TRBD2. The CDR3 has 15 amino acids. The V segment lost 2 bases and the J segment 8 bases; nucleotides outside the gene matches: 7. From germline, CDR1 is SGHNT and CDR2 YYREEE (reference sequence). The CDR3 DNA is TGTGCCAGCAGCTTTAGGACTAGCGGTTCCCATGAGCAGTTCTTC. Its protein product is CASSFRTSGSHEQFF.

The chain links TRBV30 to TRBJ2-5; 9 nucleotides line up with TRBD1. The J segment lost 6 bases and the V segment lost 7 bases, leaving 9 bases of the junction unmatched. Germline V gene data show CDR1 as GTSNPN and CDR2 as SVGIG (reference sequence). This CDR3 is built from 13 residues. CDR3 DNA sequence: TGTGCCTTCGGGACAGGGTCGTTGAAGACCCAGTACTTC. It codes for CAFGTGSLKTQYF.

The V call is TRBV30, the J call TRBJ2-7; 9 bases agree with TRBD1. The ends lost 2 bases at V and 5 bases at J; junction bases unmatched: 10. Germline V lookup: CDR1 GTSNPN, CDR2 SVGIG (reference sequence). This CDR3 is built from 15 residues. The CDR3 region is CAWSHKGTGFDEQYF. CDR3 nucleotide sequence: TGTGCCTGGAGTCATAAAGGGACAGGGTTCGACGAGCAGTACTTC.

The chain joins TRBV5-1 to TRBJ2-7; tentative D call: TRBD1 (6 bases). V shed 0 bases and J shed 3 bases, with 13 bases lying between them. Germline CDR1 SGHRS, CDR2 YFSETQ. This CDR3 contains 15 residues. In nucleotides, the CDR3 is TGCGCCAGCAGCTTGGAGGGCCAGGGGATCTACGAGCAGTACTTC. It encodes CASSLEGQGIYEQYF.

The chain recombines TRBV2 with TRBJ2-5; no firm D call. Germline values: CDR1 SNHLY, CDR2 FYNNEI. The CDR3 consists of 13 residues. Trimming left V 7 bases short and J 5 bases short, with 14 bases between. CDR3 residues: CASKIGRWETQYF. The CDR3 coding sequence is TGTGCCAGCAAAATTGGCCGGTGGGAGACCCAGTACTTC. The entire variable domain, with the rest obtained from reference TRBV2 and TRBJ2-5, is as follows: EPEVTQTPSHQVTQMGQEVILRCVPISNHLYFYWYRQILGQKVEFLVSFYNNEISEKSEIFDDQFSVERPDGSNFTLKIRSTKLEDSAMYFCASKIGRWETQYFGPGTRLLVL.

J is TRBJ1-4 and V is TRBV2; TRBD1 is a possible D gene (5 bases). Looked up from germline, CDR1 is SNHLY and CDR2 is FYNNEI. V was cut by 9 bases and J by 8 bases, with 13 bases left in between. CDR3 length equals 12 residues. CDR3 DNA sequence: TGTGCCAGGAGGGGTTCGGAGGAAAAACTGTTTTTT. The encoded protein is CARRGSEEKLFF.

The CDR3 protein is CASGGTGRMDYTF. The CDR3 DNA reads as TGTGCCAGCGGTGGGACAGGGCGAATGGACTACACCTTC. The chain recombines TRBV27 with TRBJ1-2; 9 bases align to TRBD1. V was clipped by 8 bases and J by 10 bases; unmatched bases: 11. The germline CDR1 and CDR2 sequences are MNHEY and SMNVEV (reference sequence). The CDR3 sequence is 13 residues long.

This chain uses TRBV18 with TRBJ1-1; 8 bases are shared with TRBD1. The trim removed 6 bases at V and 1 base at J, leaving 7 bases unmatched. Germline V CDR1 and CDR2: KGHSH, LQKENI. CDR3 length: 15 amino acids. The DNA for the CDR3 is TGTGCCAGCTCGCCCCGGACAGGGCGGAACACTGAAGCTTTCTTT. Translation gives CASSPRTGRNTEAFF.